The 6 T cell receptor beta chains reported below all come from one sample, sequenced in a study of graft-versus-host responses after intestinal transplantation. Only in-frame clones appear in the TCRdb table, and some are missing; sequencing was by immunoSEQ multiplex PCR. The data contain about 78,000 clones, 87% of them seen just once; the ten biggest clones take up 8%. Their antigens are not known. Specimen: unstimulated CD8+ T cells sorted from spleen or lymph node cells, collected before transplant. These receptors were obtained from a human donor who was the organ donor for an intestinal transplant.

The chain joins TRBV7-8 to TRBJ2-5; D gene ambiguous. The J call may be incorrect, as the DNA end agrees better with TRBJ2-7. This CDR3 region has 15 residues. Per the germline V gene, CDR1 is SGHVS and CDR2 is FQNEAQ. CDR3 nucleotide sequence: TGTGCCAGCAGCTTAGGGTATCTGAACTCCTACGAGCAGTACTTC. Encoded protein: CASSLGYLNSYEQYF.

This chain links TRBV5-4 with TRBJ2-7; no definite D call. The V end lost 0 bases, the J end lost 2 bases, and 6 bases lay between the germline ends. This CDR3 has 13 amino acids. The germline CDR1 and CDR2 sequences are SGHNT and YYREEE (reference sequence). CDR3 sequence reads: CASSLAPPYEQYF. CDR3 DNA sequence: TGTGCCAGCAGCTTGGCCCCCCCCTACGAGCAGTACTTC.

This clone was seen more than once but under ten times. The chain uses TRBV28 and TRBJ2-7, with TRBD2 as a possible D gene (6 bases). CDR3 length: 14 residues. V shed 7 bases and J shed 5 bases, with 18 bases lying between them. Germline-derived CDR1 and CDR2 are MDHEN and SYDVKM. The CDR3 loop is CASTTARGGHEQYF. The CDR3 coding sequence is TGTGCCAGCACCACAGCGAGGGGAGGCCACGAGCAGTACTTC. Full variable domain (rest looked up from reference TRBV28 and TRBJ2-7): DVKVTQSSRYLVKRTGEKVFLECVQDMDHENMFWYRQDPGLGLRLIYFSYDVKMKEKGDIPEGYSVSREKKERFSLILESASTNQTSMYLCASTTARGGHEQYFGPGTRLTVT.

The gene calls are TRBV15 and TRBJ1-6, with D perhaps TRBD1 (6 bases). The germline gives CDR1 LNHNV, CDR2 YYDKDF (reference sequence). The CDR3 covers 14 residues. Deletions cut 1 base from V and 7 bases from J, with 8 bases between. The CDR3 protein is CATSRAGVNSPLHF. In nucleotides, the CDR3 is TGTGCCACCAGCAGAGCAGGGGTGAATTCACCCCTCCACTTT.

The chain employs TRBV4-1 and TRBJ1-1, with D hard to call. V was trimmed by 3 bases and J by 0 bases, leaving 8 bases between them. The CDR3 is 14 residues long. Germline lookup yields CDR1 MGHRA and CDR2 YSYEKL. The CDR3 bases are TGCGCCAGCAGCCAGATCGGGGTGAACACTGAAGCTTTCTTT. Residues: CASSQIGVNTEAFF.

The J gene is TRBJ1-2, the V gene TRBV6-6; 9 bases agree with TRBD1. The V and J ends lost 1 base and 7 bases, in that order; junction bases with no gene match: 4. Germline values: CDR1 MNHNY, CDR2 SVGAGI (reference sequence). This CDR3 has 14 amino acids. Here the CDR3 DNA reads TGTGCCAGCAGTTACTTGGGACAGGGAGCTGGCTACACCTTC. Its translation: CASSYLGQGAGYTF.